The subject of this entry is one TCR beta chain. The data are from a study of blood T cell repertoires in COVID-19. Study at large: COVID-19 samples from acute and convalescent phases originated in the United States, Italy and Spain. T cells, B-cell-depleted T cells, or PBMCs supplied cDNA or gDNA.

In germline, CDR1 is SGDLS, CDR2 YYNGEE. The CDR3 totals 17 residues. Trimming cost V 3 bases and J 1 base; bases outside gene matches: 10. Per the study methods: Estimation of nucleated cell counts was performed using reference gene primer amplification. The assay was immunoSEQ multiplex PCR, and TCRdb's table has in-frame clones only and misses some. D and trimming come from the DNA, and the V and J calls and clone size come from that table. Found here are about 150,000 clones, 75% to 90% of them singletons; the top ten hold 3.5% to 4.5%. This receptor was taken from a woman in her sixties or seventies with active or convalescent COVID-19. The rearrangement uses TRBV9 and TRBJ1-1; 9 bases match TRBD1. What was sequenced was peripheral blood. The CDR3, as DNA: TGTGCCAGCAGCGAATCCGGGACAGGGTTACCGAACACTGAAGCTTTCTTT. Its translation: CASSESGTGLPNTEAFF.